This T cell receptor beta chain was obtained from a study of CD8+ T cells in alopecia areata. Notes on the study in general: Scalp sample sequencing also detects resident alphabeta T cells of normal skin.

Sorting from PBMCs produced CD4+ and CD8+ T cells. The V and J ends lost 4 bases and 7 bases, in that order; junction bases with no gene match: 9. Germline CDR1 is KGHSH and CDR2 is LQKENI. CDR3 size: 15 residues. Points on this clone: What it binds is not known.

Following RNA extraction, reverse transcription yielded cDNA that acted as the sequencing template. Some clones are missing from TCRdb's copy, which holds only in-frame ones; the method was immunoSEQ multiplex PCR. The table shows about 140,000 clones, with about 60% occurring only once. Sequenced sample: CD4+ T cells sorted from blood. The TCR sequence derives from a human donor in good health. The chain joins TRBV18 to TRBJ2-2, with 7 nucleotides matching TRBD1. DNA of the CDR3: TGTGCCAGCTCACGAAGACAGGGCTTGGACGGGGAGCTGTTTTTT. Translating it yields CASSRRQGLDGELFF.